This T cell receptor (beta chain) was recovered during a study of cytomegalovirus exposure and HLA in healthy donors. The study's findings and limits: TCR sequences were mostly rare, though some public TCRs occurred in many donors.

Trimming removed 6 bases at V and 1 base at J, with 9 bases between. The length of the CDR3 is 13 residues. Germline CDR1 is MGHDK and CDR2 is SYGVNS. About this clone itself: Its antigen remains unidentified.

Primers for the PCR totalled 60 Vbeta and 13 Jbeta. Repertoires were generated with immunoSEQ multiplex PCR, while TCRdb's copy carries only in-frame clones and drops some. Of 60,000 or so clones listed, roughly 70% are singletons. The genes are TRBV25-1 and TRBJ1-1; unclear D gene. The source is a man aged 40-49 years in good health and CMV-seropositive. Sequencing was carried out using PBMCs. This CDR3 is CASSKHRNTEAFF. The CDR3 DNA reads TGTGCCAGCAGCAAGCACCGGAACACTGAAGCTTTCTTT.